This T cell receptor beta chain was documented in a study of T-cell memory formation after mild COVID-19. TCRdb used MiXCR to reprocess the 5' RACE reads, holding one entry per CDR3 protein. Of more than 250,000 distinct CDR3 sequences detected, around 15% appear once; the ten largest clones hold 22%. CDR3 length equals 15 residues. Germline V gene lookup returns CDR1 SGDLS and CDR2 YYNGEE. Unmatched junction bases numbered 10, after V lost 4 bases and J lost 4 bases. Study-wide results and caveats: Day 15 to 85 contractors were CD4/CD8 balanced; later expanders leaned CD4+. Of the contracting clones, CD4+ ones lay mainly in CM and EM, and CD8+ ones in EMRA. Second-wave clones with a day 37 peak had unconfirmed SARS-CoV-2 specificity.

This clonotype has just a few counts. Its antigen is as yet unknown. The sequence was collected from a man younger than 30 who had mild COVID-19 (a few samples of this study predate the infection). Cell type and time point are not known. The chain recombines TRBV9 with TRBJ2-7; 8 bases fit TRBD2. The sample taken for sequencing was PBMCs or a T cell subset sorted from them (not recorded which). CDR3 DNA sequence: TGTGCCAGCAGCCCTTCCGGGGGGGGCCCTTACGAGCAGTACTTC. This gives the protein CASSPSGGGPYEQYF. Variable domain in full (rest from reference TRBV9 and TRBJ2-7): DSGVTQTPKHLITATGQRVTLRCSPRSGDLSVYWYQQSLDQGLQFLIQYYNGEERAKGNILERFSAQQFPDLHSELNLSSLELGDSALYFCASSPSGGGPYEQYFGPGTRLTVT.